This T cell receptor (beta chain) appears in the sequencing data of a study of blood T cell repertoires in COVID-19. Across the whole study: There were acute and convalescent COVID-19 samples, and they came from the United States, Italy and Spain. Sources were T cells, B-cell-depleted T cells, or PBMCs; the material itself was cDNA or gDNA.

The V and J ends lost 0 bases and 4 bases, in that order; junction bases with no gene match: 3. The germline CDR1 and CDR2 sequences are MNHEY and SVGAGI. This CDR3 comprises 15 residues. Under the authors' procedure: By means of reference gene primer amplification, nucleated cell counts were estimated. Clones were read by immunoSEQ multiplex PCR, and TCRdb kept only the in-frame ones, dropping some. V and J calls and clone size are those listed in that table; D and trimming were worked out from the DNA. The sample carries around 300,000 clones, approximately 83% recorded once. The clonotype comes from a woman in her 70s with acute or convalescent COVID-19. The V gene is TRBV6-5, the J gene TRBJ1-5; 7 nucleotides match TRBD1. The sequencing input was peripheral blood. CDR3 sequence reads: CASSYSGQSNQPQHF. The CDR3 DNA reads TGTGCCAGCAGTTACTCGGGACAGAGTAATCAGCCCCAGCATTTT.